The clone carrying this TCR beta chain was observed many times. A universal primer site was created by template switching, with the cDNA bearing unique molecular identifiers. Each CDR3 protein is one row after TCRdb ran MiXCR on the 5' RACE reads. Of around 240,000 distinct CDR3 sequences in the sample, around 6.6% are singletons; the top ten hold more than 3%. This entry belongs to a study of identical twins. This CDR3 region has 13 residues. Trimming removed 2 bases from V and 4 bases from J, with 8 bases in between. The V gene's germline CDR1 is SGHRS and CDR2 YFSETQ. Another study also made use of these data, one on yellow fever vaccine responses in identical twins.

Sequenced input: memory (CD45RO+) T cells sorted from blood. The V and J genes are TRBV5-1 and TRBJ2-3; D is unresolved. This clonotype was obtained from a woman between 18 and 29 years old in good health. The CDR3 DNA reads TGCGCCAGCAGCTTAAGACCTGCAGATACGCAGTATTTT. This translates into CASSLRPADTQYF.